These T cell receptor beta chains were read from a single sample in a study of blood T cell repertoires in COVID-19. Generated by immunoSEQ multiplex PCR, the TCRdb table keeps only in-frame clones and is missing some. The sample includes some 130,000 clones, about 87% of them seen just once. Material for sequencing was peripheral blood. These receptors were obtained from a woman aged 55-70 years with acute or convalescent COVID-19. The CDR3 runs from the conserved cysteine through the conserved F or W. The order of the fields is V gene, clone size, J gene, D gene, CDR3 DNA, CDR3 protein. D genes are given only for firm matches. Only part of the rows carry a size: once, few, many, or a class if the clone is expanded.

V: TRBV5-6
size: -
J: TRBJ1-1
D: -
DNA: TGTGCCAGCAGCTCAGGGTGGTTCACTGAAGCTTTCTTT
CDR3: CASSSGWFTEAFF

V: TRBV10-2
size: once
J: TRBJ1-1
D: -
DNA: TGCGCCAGCAGTTTTCCCCGGGGAGGCACTGAAGCTTTCTTT
CDR3: CASSFPRGGTEAFF

V: TRBV28
size: -
J: TRBJ2-1
D: TRBD2
DNA: TGTGCCAGCAGTTTCTTCCGGGGGCTAGCGGGAAACAATGAGCAGTTCTTC
CDR3: CASSFFRGLAGNNEQFF

V: TRBV7-9
size: once
J: TRBJ2-1
D: -
DNA: TGTGCCAGCAGCTTATACGGGAGTAATGAGCAGTTCTTC
CDR3: CASSLYGSNEQFF

V: TRBV19
size: -
J: TRBJ2-2
D: -
DNA: TGTGCCAGTAGTATACTTGAGGGATTTAACCTAGTAACCGGGGAGCTGTTTTTT
CDR3: CASSILEGFNLVTGELFF

V: TRBV7-2
size: -
J: TRBJ2-2
D: TRBD2
DNA: TGTGCCAGCAGCCCCTGGACTAGCGGGAGGGCCGGGGAGCTGTTTTTT
CDR3: CASSPWTSGRAGELFF

V: TRBV5-1
size: -
J: TRBJ2-2
D: -
DNA: TGCGCCAGCTCCCGACTGCCGGTGGAGGAGCTGTTTTTT
CDR3: CASSRLPVEELFF

V: TRBV14
size: -
J: TRBJ1-3
D: -
DNA: TGTGCCAGCAGTCGCGATGGGGGGTTCAACACCATATATTTT
CDR3: CASSRDGGFNTIYF

V: TRBV7-9
size: -
J: TRBJ1-1
D: -
DNA: TGTGCCAGCAGCCAAAACATAATATCGAACACTGAAGCTTTCTTT
CDR3: CASSQNIISNTEAFF

V: TRBV19
size: -
J: TRBJ2-7
D: -
DNA: TGTGCCAGTAGTGAGGGACATGGGTACGAGCAGTACTTC
CDR3: CASSEGHGYEQYF

V: TRBV18
size: once
J: TRBJ2-3
D: TRBD2
DNA: TGTGCCAGCTCCCCGGGACTAGCGGGAACTAGCACAGATACGCAGTATTTT
CDR3: CASSPGLAGTSTDTQYF

V: TRBV24-1
size: -
J: TRBJ2-1
D: TRBD2
DNA: TGTGCCACCAGTGATAAAGGCCGACTAGCGGGAGGTCTTTCCTACAATGAGCAGTTCTTC
CDR3: CATSDKGRLAGGLSYNEQFF

V: TRBV18
size: -
J: TRBJ2-5
D: -
DNA: TGTGCCAGCTCACCACTTATCCTTCAAGAGACCCAGTACTTC
CDR3: CASSPLILQETQYF

V: TRBV24-1
size: -
J: TRBJ2-4
D: -
DNA: TGTGCCACCAGCGACAGAAGCAAAAACATTCAGTACTTC
CDR3: CATSDRSKNIQYF

V: TRBV29-1
size: -
J: TRBJ1-1
D: -
DNA: TGCAGCGTGGGACACATAAACACTGAAGCTTTCTTT
CDR3: CSVGHINTEAFF

V: TRBV7-9
size: few
J: TRBJ1-1
D: -
DNA: TGTGCCAGCAGCCTTAGCAGGGGTAGGACTGAAGCTTTCTTT
CDR3: CASSLSRGRTEAFF

V: TRBV19
size: -
J: TRBJ2-3
D: TRBD2
DNA: TGTGCCAGTAGTACCCTAGCGGGAGCCTCTTATACGCAGTATTTT
CDR3: CASSTLAGASYTQYF

V: TRBV10-3
size: once
J: TRBJ2-1
D: TRBD2
DNA: TGTGCCATCAGACCCGGGGGGGGGCTCGGCAATGAGCAGTTCTTC
CDR3: CAIRPGGGLGNEQFF

V: TRBV10-3
size: -
J: TRBJ1-1
D: -
DNA: TGTGCCATCAGTGGGAATACAGGGAACACTGAAGCTTTCTTT
CDR3: CAISGNTGNTEAFF

V: TRBV21-1
size: -
J: TRBJ1-2
D: -
DNA: TGTGCCAGCAGCAAAGTTGAGGAATCTTATGGCTACACCTTC
CDR3: CASSKVEESYGYTF

V: TRBV19
size: -
J: TRBJ1-3
D: -
DNA: TGTGCCAGTAGTCCCCGGGGGGGGACTGGAAACACCATATATTTT
CDR3: CASSPRGGTGNTIYF

V: TRBV24-1
size: -
J: TRBJ2-1
D: TRBD2
DNA: TGTGCCACCAGTGACCCCGGGACTAGCGTCTATGAGCAGTTCTTC
CDR3: CATSDPGTSVYEQFF

V: TRBV3-1/TRBV3-2
size: -
J: TRBJ1-2
D: TRBD1
DNA: TGTGCCAGCAGCCTTGGACAGGGGGCCGGCTACACCTTC
CDR3: CASSLGQGAGYTF

V: TRBV19
size: -
J: TRBJ2-2
D: TRBD1
DNA: TGTGCCAGTAGAGAAGATCGGACAGGATCCACCGGGGAGCTGTTTTTT
CDR3: CASREDRTGSTGELFF

V: TRBV2
size: -
J: TRBJ2-3
D: TRBD2
DNA: TGTGCCAGCAGTGGGAGCGGGGCTAGCGGGAGGGCCGGGGCAGATACGCAGTATTTT
CDR3: CASSGSGASGRAGADTQYF

V: TRBV5-5
size: -
J: TRBJ1-1
D: TRBD1
DNA: TGTGCCAGCAGCCCTTCGACAGGGTGGGACACTGAAGCTTTCTTT
CDR3: CASSPSTGWDTEAFF

V: TRBV29-1
size: -
J: TRBJ2-1
D: TRBD2
DNA: TGCAGCGTTGAAGATGGCGGGGGTCGAGGTACCTTATCGTACAATGAGCAGTTCTTC
CDR3: CSVEDGGGRGTLSYNEQFF

V: TRBV9
size: -
J: TRBJ2-1
D: -
DNA: TGTGCCAGCGGAGGGACCGTACTTGGTGAGCAGTTCTTC
CDR3: CASGGTVLGEQFF

V: TRBV7-9
size: -
J: TRBJ1-2
D: -
DNA: TGTGCCAGCAGCCTTTATGGCTACACCTTC
CDR3: CASSLYGYTF

V: TRBV11-3
size: -
J: TRBJ2-2
D: -
DNA: TGTGCCAGCAGCTTAGATAGGGCCGAAGGATTCGGGAAGGCGGGGGAGCTGTTTTTT
CDR3: CASSLDRAEGFGKAGELFF

V: TRBV5-4
size: few
J: TRBJ2-1
D: TRBD2
DNA: TGTGCCAGCAGCGGCGGCCCGAGCGGGACTAGCGTTAATGAGCAGTTCTTC
CDR3: CASSGGPSGTSVNEQFF

V: TRBV5-4
size: -
J: TRBJ2-7
D: TRBD1
DNA: TGTGCCAGCAGCTTGGGGGGGACAGCTTCGTTAGAGCAGTACTTC
CDR3: CASSLGGTASLEQYF

V: TRBV10-3
size: few
J: TRBJ1-4
D: -
DNA: TGTGCCATCAGTGACTACAGGGAAGACAATGAAAAACTGTTTTTT
CDR3: CAISDYREDNEKLFF

V: TRBV11-2
size: once
J: TRBJ1-1
D: -
DNA: TGTGCCAGCAGCTTATCGGATGGGCACACTGAAGCTTTCTTT
CDR3: CASSLSDGHTEAFF

V: TRBV5-4
size: -
J: TRBJ2-2
D: -
DNA: TGTGCCAGCAGCGGGGCAGGGCTCCTGAACACCGGGGAGCTGTTTTTT
CDR3: CASSGAGLLNTGELFF

V: TRBV11-2
size: -
J: TRBJ1-1
D: TRBD1
DNA: TGTGCCAGCAGCATGACAGGGGGGAACACTGAAGCTTTCTTT
CDR3: CASSMTGGNTEAFF

V: TRBV5-5
size: -
J: TRBJ1-1
D: TRBD1
DNA: TGTGCCAGCAGGATAGGACAGGGGGATAATGGTGCTTTCTTT
CDR3: CASRIGQGDNGAFF

V: TRBV7-9
size: -
J: TRBJ1-4
D: -
DNA: TGTGCCAGCACCCGGGGTTTCCTCACTAATGAAAAACTGTTTTTT
CDR3: CASTRGFLTNEKLFF

V: TRBV7-3
size: -
J: TRBJ1-1
D: -
DNA: TGTGCCAGCAGCCACCGGGACTCCAGGAACACTGAAGCTTTCTTT
CDR3: CASSHRDSRNTEAFF

V: TRBV5-1
size: -
J: TRBJ2-5
D: TRBD1
DNA: TGCGCCAGCAGCTTCGGACAGGCGGAGGAGACCCAGTACTTC
CDR3: CASSFGQAEETQYF

V: TRBV28
size: -
J: TRBJ1-2
D: TRBD1
DNA: TGTGCCAGCAGTTTAGGGACAGCTATCTTC
CDR3: CASSLGTAIF

V: TRBV6-1
size: -
J: TRBJ1-5
D: TRBD1
DNA: TGTGCCAGCAGCAAGACAGGGGATCAGCCCCAGCATTTT
CDR3: CASSKTGDQPQHF

V: TRBV10-1
size: -
J: TRBJ1-2
D: -
DNA: TGCGCCAGCAGTGAGTCGAGGTCCCCTGCGGGTGGCTACACCTTC
CDR3: CASSESRSPAGGYTF

V: TRBV19
size: -
J: TRBJ2-2
D: -
DNA: TGTGCCAGTAGTATTAGGGGAGGAAACACCGGGGAGCTGTTTTTT
CDR3: CASSIRGGNTGELFF

V: TRBV3-1/TRBV3-2
size: -
J: TRBJ2-1
D: TRBD2
DNA: TGTGCCAGCAGCCAAGGACTAGCGGGGAATGAGCAGTTCTTC
CDR3: CASSQGLAGNEQFF